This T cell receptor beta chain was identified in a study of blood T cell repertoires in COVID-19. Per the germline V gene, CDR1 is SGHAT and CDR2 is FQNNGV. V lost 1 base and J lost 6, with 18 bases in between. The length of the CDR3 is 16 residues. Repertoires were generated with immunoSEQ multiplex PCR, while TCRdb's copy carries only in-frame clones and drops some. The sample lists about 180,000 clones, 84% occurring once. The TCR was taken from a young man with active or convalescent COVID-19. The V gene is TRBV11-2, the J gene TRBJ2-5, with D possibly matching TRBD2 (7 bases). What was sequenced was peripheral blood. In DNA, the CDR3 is TGTGCCAGCAGCTTAGCGGGGGGCTCGGGCATGCAGACCCAGTACTTC. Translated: CASSLAGGSGMQTQYF.